The sequence of this T cell receptor beta chain was determined in a study of beta chain features in type 1 diabetes. The overall study: Patients shared similar age, gender and cell yields with healthy donors.

V lost 0 bases and J 2 bases, leaving 7 bases between the germline ends. This CDR3 spans 14 amino acids. Germline V gene lookup returns CDR1 SGHRS and CDR2 YFSETQ. Researchers reported sorting CD4+ naive, central memory, regulatory and stem cell-like memory cells via CD45RO/CCR7/CD25/CD127/CD95/CD27. The authors reverse transcribed all of the isolated RNA, so sequencing captured expressed TCRB transcripts. TCRdb's copy holds only in-frame clones and misses some; the assay was immunoSEQ multiplex PCR. The data hold more than 60,000 clones, with roughly three fifths observed a single time. The specimen sequenced was Tregs from blood. The rearrangement uses TRBV5-1 and TRBJ2-3; D might be TRBD1 (5 bases). The receptor was derived from a woman between 18 and 29 years old in good health. The CDR3 spells CASSLGQLTDTQYF. The CDR3 DNA reads as TGCGCCAGCAGCTTGGGACAGCTCACAGATACGCAGTATTTT.